This TCR beta chain is from a study of blood T cell repertoires in COVID-19. As for the study in general: The United States, Italy and Spain supplied acute and convalescent COVID-19 samples.

Original handling: Amplification of reference gene primers was used by the study to estimate nucleated cell counts. TCRdb keeps only in-frame clones here, not all; method: immunoSEQ multiplex PCR. V and J calls and clone size are given by that table; D and trimming were obtained from the DNA. The sample holds 110,000 or so clones, over 75% seen once. This CDR3 is 13 amino acids long. V was pared by 5 bases and J by 7 bases, with 7 bases of the junction left unmatched. Germline V gene lookup returns CDR1 SEHNR and CDR2 FQNEAQ (reference sequence). The receptor's source is a man aged 50-59 years with acute or convalescent COVID-19. Sequenced material: peripheral blood. The chain links TRBV7-9 to TRBJ1-2; TRBD1 agrees at 7 bases. The CDR3: CASSATGAGGYTF. CDR3 bases: TGTGCCAGCAGCGCAACAGGGGCGGGTGGCTACACCTTC.